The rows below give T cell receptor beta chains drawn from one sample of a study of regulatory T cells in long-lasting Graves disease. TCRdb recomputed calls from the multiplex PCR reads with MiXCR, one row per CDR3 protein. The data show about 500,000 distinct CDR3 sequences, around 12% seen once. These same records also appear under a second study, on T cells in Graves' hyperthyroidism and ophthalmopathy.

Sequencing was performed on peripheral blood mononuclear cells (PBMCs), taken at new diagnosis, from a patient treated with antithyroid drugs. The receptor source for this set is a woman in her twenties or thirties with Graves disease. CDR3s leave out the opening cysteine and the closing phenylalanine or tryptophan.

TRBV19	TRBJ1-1	ASNHGGGTEAF
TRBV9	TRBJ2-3	ASSGGGGRALADTQY
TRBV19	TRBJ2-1	ASSMVSGYNEQF
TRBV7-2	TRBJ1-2	ASSFPGGSGVGCT
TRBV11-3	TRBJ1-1	ASSRTQRIDRTNAEAF
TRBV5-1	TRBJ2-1	ASSPGLAVNEQF
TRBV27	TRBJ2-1	ASRGLLAGAINEQF
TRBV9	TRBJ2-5	ASSVIREGPQY
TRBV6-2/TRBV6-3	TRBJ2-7	ASREVRGNSYEQY
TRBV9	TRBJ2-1	ASSESGIAHNEQF
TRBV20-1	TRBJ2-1	SAIGSQSVFRDEQF
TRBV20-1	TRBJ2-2	SARTLNGELF
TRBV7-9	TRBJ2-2	ASSLRLLRDRGASSHTGELF
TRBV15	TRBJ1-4	ATSRDRPRGEKLF
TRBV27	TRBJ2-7	ASRAGTAYEQY
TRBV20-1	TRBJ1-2	SANTDNYGYT
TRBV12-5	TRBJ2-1	ASGLSWDEQF
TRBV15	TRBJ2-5	ATSRQDRGRETQY
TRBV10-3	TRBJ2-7	AISDHRGTYEQY
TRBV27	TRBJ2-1	ASSFQGENNEQF
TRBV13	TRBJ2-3	ASSLGTGGMDTQY
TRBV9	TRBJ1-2	ASSGYRQNYGYT